The rows below give T cell receptor beta chains drawn from one sample of a study of siplizumab effects on memory and regulatory T cells. Repertoires were generated with immunoSEQ multiplex PCR, while TCRdb's copy carries only in-frame clones and drops some. The table includes 70,000 to 100,000 clones, roughly 96% detected once. The sequenced sample was naive CD4+ T cells sorted from blood. Source of these receptors: a human donor in good health. The conserved cysteine and the conserved F or W are not part of the CDR3 here. A D gene is named only where the DNA matches it firmly.

cdr3_aa | v_call | d_call
ASSLSGLSETQY | TRBV5-1 | -
ASRASSQETQY | TRBV19 | -
ASRQGTAYGYT | TRBV2 | TRBD1
ATTPGGQNTEAF | TRBV10-3 | TRBD1
ASSLPGSSYNEQF | TRBV7-9 | -
AMGDGSKTEAF | TRBV10-3 | -
ASSLSSGGTDTQY | TRBV5-1 | TRBD2
ASSALGGDTEAF | TRBV9 | -
ASSTGTGGGNSPLH | TRBV19 | TRBD1
ASSAQGGGAPQTQY | TRBV28 | -
ASIGRGGSPLH | TRBV6-5 | -
ASSLASGGSYEQY | TRBV5-6 | TRBD2
ASGHYGTLNTGELF | TRBV27 | -
ASKKRTGESDTQY | TRBV2 | TRBD1
ASSYPGLQY | TRBV6-1 | -
ASSVALAGGVYTDTQY | TRBV9 | TRBD2
ASSGGASYEQY | TRBV5-1 | -
ASRSGTGVPEAF | TRBV13 | TRBD1
ASSPRTGRTLHEQY | TRBV5-4 | TRBD1
ASSLVVTGGPDTQY | TRBV7-2 | TRBD1
ASSVRSGPSTDTQY | TRBV9 | -
ASTLLTAKAF | TRBV7-2 | -
ASSLAEGTGGLRPLH | TRBV5-4 | TRBD1
ASSAMGSGANVLT | TRBV6-1 | -
ASWRGSGSTEAF | TRBV6-5 | -
ASSEGGAGSTDTQY | TRBV10-1 | -
ASSVEGTYEQY | TRBV2 | -
ASNTNRGRYGYT | TRBV19 | TRBD1
ASSLSGTFGGKLF | TRBV7-3 | -
ASSSSGNEQF | TRBV2 | -
ASSRDRTRDEQF | TRBV2 | -
ATSRVGAASGGPTDSTDTQY | TRBV15 | TRBD2
ASSLGTSGGYEQF | TRBV7-9 | TRBD2
ASREQGATNEKLF | TRBV6-4 | -
ASSLGGSTDTQY | TRBV11-3 | -
ASSYSGGSPYEQY | TRBV7-3 | TRBD2
TSRESAGRVYEQY | TRBV1 | -
ASSPPGGQETQY | TRBV7-9 | -
ASSGQGYGYT | TRBV28 | TRBD1